Listed here is a single TCR beta chain. This specimen comes from a study of blood T cell repertoires in COVID-19. Original methodology: Nucleated cell counts were estimated from reference gene primer amplification. The protocol was immunoSEQ multiplex PCR, while the TCRdb copy is restricted to in-frame clones and leaves out a portion. The V and J calls and clone size are taken from that table; D and trimming were inferred from the DNA. In the table there are about 210,000 clones, approximately 80% of which are singletons. This CDR3 contains 13 residues. Trimming cost V 8 bases and J 4 bases, with 15 bases left between them. Germline CDR1 is MDHEN and CDR2 is SYDVKM.

The receptor was derived from a woman between 50 and 59 years old with acute COVID-19. This chain uses TRBV28 with TRBJ2-7; a weak D match, TRBD1 (6 bases). The specimen sequenced was PBMCs or T cells enriched from blood (not recorded which). The chain's CDR3 is CASWTVNRYEQYF. DNA for the CDR3: TGTGCCAGCTGGACAGTTAACAGGTACGAGCAGTACTTC.